A selection of T cell receptor beta chains follows, all from one sample in a study of T-cell memory formation after mild COVID-19. TCRdb itself ran the 5' RACE reads through MiXCR, one entry per CDR3 protein. The table lists 300,000 to 400,000 distinct CDR3 sequences, roughly 20% of them singletons. Sequences were obtained from PBMCs or a T cell subset sorted from them (not recorded which). These receptors were taken from an adult woman who had mild COVID-19 (a few samples of this study predate the infection). Cell type and time point are not known. Each CDR3 is given with its conserved first and last residue.

j_call v_call cdr3_aa
TRBJ2-7 TRBV4-2 CASSQGLDNEQYF
TRBJ2-1 TRBV4-3 CASSQDPGGAYNEQFF
TRBJ1-1 TRBV20-1 CSARDGQTEAFF
TRBJ2-1 TRBV2 CASSLGLASAEQFF
TRBJ1-1 TRBV2 CASMVYTEAFF
TRBJ1-6 TRBV27 CASSLRRASHNSPLHF
TRBJ1-2 TRBV5-1 CASSLASKANYGYTF
TRBJ2-5 TRBV9 CASSVGLAAQGTQYF
TRBJ2-7 TRBV12-3/TRBV12-4 CASSRRGDSYEQYF
TRBJ2-7 TRBV7-8 CASTPPNSGEQYF
TRBJ2-1 TRBV5-4 CASSLRQGRFDEQFF
TRBJ2-3 TRBV2 CASSRRTSEGGNTQYF
TRBJ1-2 TRBV24-1 CATSDPQKGFYGYTF
TRBJ2-3 TRBV11-2 CASSLVGGRGTDTQYF
TRBJ1-1 TRBV21-1 CASSDTGHLNTEAFF
TRBJ2-7 TRBV5-6 CASSFPDRDAGEYF
TRBJ2-3 TRBV19 CASSNDYRYTQYF